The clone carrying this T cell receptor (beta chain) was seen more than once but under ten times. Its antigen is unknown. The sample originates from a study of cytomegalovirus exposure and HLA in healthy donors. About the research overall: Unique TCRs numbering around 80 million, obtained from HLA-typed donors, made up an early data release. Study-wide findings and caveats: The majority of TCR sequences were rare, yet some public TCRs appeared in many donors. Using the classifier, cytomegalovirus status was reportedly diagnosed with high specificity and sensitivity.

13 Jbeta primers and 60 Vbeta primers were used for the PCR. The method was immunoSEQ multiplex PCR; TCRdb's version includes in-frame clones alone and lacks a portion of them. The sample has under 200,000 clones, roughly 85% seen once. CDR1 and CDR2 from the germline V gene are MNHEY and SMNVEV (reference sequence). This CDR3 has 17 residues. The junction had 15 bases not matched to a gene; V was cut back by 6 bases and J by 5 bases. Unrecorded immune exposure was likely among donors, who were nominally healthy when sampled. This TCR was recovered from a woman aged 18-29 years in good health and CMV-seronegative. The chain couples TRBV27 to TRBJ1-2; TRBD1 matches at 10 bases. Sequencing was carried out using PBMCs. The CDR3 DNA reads TGTGCCAGCAGCCTTCTTCCGGGACAGGGGCGAAAATATGGCTACACCTTC. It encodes CASSLLPGQGRKYGYTF.